These T cell receptor beta chains were read from a single sample in a study of cytomegalovirus exposure and HLA in healthy donors. The table came from immunoSEQ multiplex PCR; TCRdb's copy has only in-frame clones and leaves some out. This table holds about 82,000 clones, roughly a tenth found once. Sequencing used PBMCs. These receptors all stem from a man in his sixties in good health and CMV-seropositive. The CDR3 runs from the conserved cysteine through the conserved F or W. Fields, in order: D gene, V gene, J gene, clone size, CDR3 DNA, CDR3 protein. D genes are given only for firm matches. Size values are once, few and many counts, or a class for expanded clones, and some rows have none.

D gene: NA
V gene: TRBV19
J gene: TRBJ1-4
clone size: few
CDR3 DNA: TGTGCCAGTAGTTTGGAGATTAATGAAAAACTGTTTTTT
CDR3 protein: CASSLEINEKLFF

D gene: NA
V gene: TRBV19
J gene: TRBJ1-4
clone size: NA
CDR3 DNA: TGTGCCACCTCCCCAGGGGCAACTAATGAAAAACTGTTTTTT
CDR3 protein: CATSPGATNEKLFF

D gene: NA
V gene: TRBV7-9
J gene: TRBJ2-2
clone size: NA
CDR3 DNA: TGTGCCAGCAGCTTAGCACAGGGATTATTCGGGGAGCTGTTTTTT
CDR3 protein: CASSLAQGLFGELFF

D gene: NA
V gene: TRBV30
J gene: TRBJ2-2
clone size: NA
CDR3 DNA: TGTGCCTGGAGCGTTACTAGGCCCGGCACCGGGGAGCTGTTTTTT
CDR3 protein: CAWSVTRPGTGELFF

D gene: NA
V gene: TRBV27
J gene: TRBJ2-2
clone size: few
CDR3 DNA: TGTGCCAGCAGCCTGACAGGGAACACCGGGGAGCTGTTTTTT
CDR3 protein: CASSLTGNTGELFF

D gene: TRBD2
V gene: TRBV5-1
J gene: TRBJ2-5
clone size: NA
CDR3 DNA: TGCGCCAGCAGACGGGAGGGGGGCAGAGAGACCCAGTACTTC
CDR3 protein: CASRREGGRETQYF

D gene: NA
V gene: TRBV5-1
J gene: TRBJ2-1
clone size: NA
CDR3 DNA: TGCGCCAGCAGCTTGAACGGAGATCACAATGAGCAGTTCTTC
CDR3 protein: CASSLNGDHNEQFF

D gene: NA
V gene: TRBV19
J gene: TRBJ1-4
clone size: NA
CDR3 DNA: TGTGCCAGTAGTCAAGGGGCACGAACTAATGAAAAACTGTTTTTT
CDR3 protein: CASSQGARTNEKLFF

D gene: NA
V gene: TRBV9
J gene: TRBJ2-1
clone size: NA
CDR3 DNA: TGTGCCAGCAGCAACACCGGCACAGCATACAATGAGCAGTTCTTC
CDR3 protein: CASSNTGTAYNEQFF

D gene: NA
V gene: TRBV2
J gene: TRBJ1-2
clone size: NA
CDR3 DNA: TGTGCCAGCAGTTTCCTTGAACAGAACTATGGCTACACCTTC
CDR3 protein: CASSFLEQNYGYTF

D gene: NA
V gene: TRBV6-5
J gene: TRBJ1-3
clone size: few
CDR3 DNA: TGTGCCAGCAGTTACGGAGACTCTGGAAACACCATATATTTT
CDR3 protein: CASSYGDSGNTIYF

D gene: TRBD2
V gene: TRBV7-3
J gene: TRBJ2-3
clone size: NA
CDR3 DNA: TGTGCCAGCAGCTCCACTAGCGGGGGGGGCGCAGATACGCAGTATTTT
CDR3 protein: CASSSTSGGGADTQYF

D gene: NA
V gene: TRBV7-3
J gene: TRBJ1-1
clone size: NA
CDR3 DNA: TGTGCCAGCAGCTTATATCGGGACACTGAAGCTTTCTTT
CDR3 protein: CASSLYRDTEAFF

D gene: TRBD1
V gene: TRBV9
J gene: TRBJ2-7
clone size: many
CDR3 DNA: TGTGCCAGCAGCCCCCAGGGGACAGGGGTTGACGAGCAGTACTTC
CDR3 protein: CASSPQGTGVDEQYF

D gene: NA
V gene: TRBV6-4
J gene: TRBJ2-3
clone size: NA
CDR3 DNA: TGTGCCAGCTCACAAGATACGCAGTATTTT
CDR3 protein: CASSQDTQYF

D gene: NA
V gene: TRBV18
J gene: TRBJ2-5
clone size: few
CDR3 DNA: TGTGCCAGCTCACTACGGGGACACCACCAAGAGACCCAGTACTTC
CDR3 protein: CASSLRGHHQETQYF

D gene: TRBD1
V gene: TRBV13
J gene: TRBJ2-7
clone size: NA
CDR3 DNA: TGTGCCAGCAGCTCGACAGGGGGATCCTACGAGCAGTACTTC
CDR3 protein: CASSSTGGSYEQYF

D gene: NA
V gene: TRBV28
J gene: TRBJ2-7
clone size: NA
CDR3 DNA: TGTGCCAGCAGTTTTTTACAGGGAAGAACCAACGAGCAGTACTTC
CDR3 protein: CASSFLQGRTNEQYF

D gene: NA
V gene: TRBV12-5
J gene: TRBJ1-6
clone size: NA
CDR3 DNA: TGTGCTAGTCAAGACGGGGTTGAGGGTTCACCCCTCCACTTT
CDR3 protein: CASQDGVEGSPLHF

D gene: NA
V gene: TRBV5-1
J gene: TRBJ2-5
clone size: NA
CDR3 DNA: TGCGCCAGCACTACTAGCCGGGACTCCCGGTACCAAGAGACCCAGTACTTC
CDR3 protein: CASTTSRDSRYQETQYF

D gene: NA
V gene: TRBV25-1
J gene: TRBJ2-2
clone size: few
CDR3 DNA: TGTGCCAGCAGTGGTGTGACAGCCAACACCGGGGAGCTGTTTTTT
CDR3 protein: CASSGVTANTGELFF

D gene: TRBD1
V gene: TRBV29-1
J gene: TRBJ2-7
clone size: few
CDR3 DNA: TGCAGCGTTGGTCAGGGGGCATACGAGCAGTACTTC
CDR3 protein: CSVGQGAYEQYF

D gene: TRBD1
V gene: TRBV6-1
J gene: TRBJ2-3
clone size: few
CDR3 DNA: TGTGCCAGCCTGGACAGGGGGCTCACAGATACGCAGTATTTT
CDR3 protein: CASLDRGLTDTQYF

D gene: NA
V gene: TRBV11-2
J gene: TRBJ2-7
clone size: NA
CDR3 DNA: TGTGCCAGCAGCTCTAGTTTCGTGGAGTACTTC
CDR3 protein: CASSSSFVEYF

D gene: TRBD2
V gene: TRBV2
J gene: TRBJ2-3
clone size: few
CDR3 DNA: TGTGCCAGCAGTCGGACTAGTCCAACAGATACGCAGTATTTT
CDR3 protein: CASSRTSPTDTQYF

D gene: TRBD1
V gene: TRBV6-5
J gene: TRBJ1-5
clone size: NA
CDR3 DNA: TGTGCCAGCAGTAAGGGACCGACAGGGGATCAGCCCCAGCATTTT
CDR3 protein: CASSKGPTGDQPQHF

D gene: TRBD1
V gene: TRBV28
J gene: TRBJ1-2
clone size: NA
CDR3 DNA: TGTGCCAGCAGTTTCGGGGACAGTTACTATGGCTACACCTTC
CDR3 protein: CASSFGDSYYGYTF

D gene: TRBD2
V gene: TRBV14
J gene: TRBJ2-6
clone size: few
CDR3 DNA: TGTGCCAGCAGCCCCAAGACTAGCCTCACCGCTGGGGCCAACGTCCTGACTTTC
CDR3 protein: CASSPKTSLTAGANVLTF

D gene: NA
V gene: TRBV11-3
J gene: TRBJ2-3
clone size: few
CDR3 DNA: TGTGCCAGCAGCTTCGGGGGAGATACGCAGTATTTT
CDR3 protein: CASSFGGDTQYF

D gene: NA
V gene: TRBV30
J gene: TRBJ1-2
clone size: few
CDR3 DNA: TGTGCCTGGAGTGTCAGCAGGGAAATCTATGGCTACACCTTC
CDR3 protein: CAWSVSREIYGYTF

D gene: NA
V gene: TRBV10-3
J gene: TRBJ1-1
clone size: few
CDR3 DNA: TGTGCCATCAGCGGGGGAAGGTCCGACACTGAAGCTTTCTTT
CDR3 protein: CAISGGRSDTEAFF

D gene: NA
V gene: TRBV7-2
J gene: TRBJ2-6
clone size: NA
CDR3 DNA: TGTGCCAGCAGCTTTTCCCGCGGTATTTTCTCTGGGGCCAACGTCCTGACTTTC
CDR3 protein: CASSFSRGIFSGANVLTF

D gene: TRBD1
V gene: TRBV4-2
J gene: TRBJ1-2
clone size: few
CDR3 DNA: TGTGCCAGCAGCCAACACCGTACAGGGGGCGATAACTATGGCTACACCTTC
CDR3 protein: CASSQHRTGGDNYGYTF

D gene: TRBD2
V gene: TRBV23-1
J gene: TRBJ2-3
clone size: NA
CDR3 DNA: TGCGCCAGCGTAATCCTTACTAGCGGCGATACGCAGTATTTT
CDR3 protein: CASVILTSGDTQYF

D gene: TRBD2
V gene: TRBV18
J gene: TRBJ2-1
clone size: NA
CDR3 DNA: TGTGCCAGCTCACCACCCAAGCGGGGGGCGTACAATGAGCAGTTCTTC
CDR3 protein: CASSPPKRGAYNEQFF

D gene: NA
V gene: TRBV28
J gene: TRBJ1-4
clone size: few
CDR3 DNA: TGTGCCAGCAGTGAGGCCACGGTTGAAAAACTGTTTTTT
CDR3 protein: CASSEATVEKLFF

D gene: NA
V gene: TRBV6-6
J gene: TRBJ2-3
clone size: few
CDR3 DNA: TGTGCCAGCACTTTCACAAGCACAGATACGCAGTATTTT
CDR3 protein: CASTFTSTDTQYF

D gene: NA
V gene: TRBV9
J gene: TRBJ1-5
clone size: few
CDR3 DNA: TGTGCCAGCAGCCACTCGGCAGGGGGCAATCAGCCCCAGCATTTT
CDR3 protein: CASSHSAGGNQPQHF